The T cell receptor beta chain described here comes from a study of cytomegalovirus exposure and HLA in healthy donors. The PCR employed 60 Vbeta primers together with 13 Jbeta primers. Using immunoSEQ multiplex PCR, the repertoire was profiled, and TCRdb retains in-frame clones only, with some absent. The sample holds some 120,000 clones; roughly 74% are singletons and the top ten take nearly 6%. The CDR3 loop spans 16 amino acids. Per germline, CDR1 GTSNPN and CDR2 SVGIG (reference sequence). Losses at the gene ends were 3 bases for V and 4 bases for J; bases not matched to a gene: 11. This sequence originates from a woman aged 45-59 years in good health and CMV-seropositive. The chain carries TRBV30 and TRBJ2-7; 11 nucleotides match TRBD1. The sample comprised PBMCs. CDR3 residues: CAWSRALGTGGYEQYF. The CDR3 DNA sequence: TGTGCCTGGAGCAGGGCTCTCGGGACAGGGGGTTACGAGCAGTACTTC.